This T cell receptor beta chain came from a study of Graves' ophthalmopathy and Graves' hyperthyroidism. Turning to the study itself: The study drew peripheral blood at initial diagnosis, before any treatment.

The CDR3 runs to 13 residues. From germline, CDR1 is MNHEY and CDR2 SVGEGT. The V end lost 6 bases, the J end lost 2 bases, and 10 bases lay between the germline ends. TCR beta CDR3 amplification used RNA transcripts. An opening RT-PCR round employed HTBI primers and preceded a second-round multiplex PCR. MiXCR, applied by TCRdb to the multiplex PCR reads, yields one record per CDR3 protein. The repertoire holds 200,000 to 250,000 distinct CDR3 sequences, 29% seen once, with over 7.5% in the top ten. General study findings and limits: Ophthalmopathy cases were distinguished from stable hyperthyroidism by a 13-signature model, reaching roughly 90% sensitivity and around 80% specificity.

This clonotype was counted only a few times. Antigen specificity is unknown. The TCR comes from a man between 50 and 59 years old with Graves' ophthalmopathy. V usage is TRBV6-2 or TRBV6-3 and J usage is TRBJ1-2; the D gene is possibly TRBD1 (6 bases). Sequenced input: peripheral blood. For the CDR3, the DNA is TGTGCCAGCAGACTTACAGGGAACTATGGCTACACCTTC. As protein: CASRLTGNYGYTF.